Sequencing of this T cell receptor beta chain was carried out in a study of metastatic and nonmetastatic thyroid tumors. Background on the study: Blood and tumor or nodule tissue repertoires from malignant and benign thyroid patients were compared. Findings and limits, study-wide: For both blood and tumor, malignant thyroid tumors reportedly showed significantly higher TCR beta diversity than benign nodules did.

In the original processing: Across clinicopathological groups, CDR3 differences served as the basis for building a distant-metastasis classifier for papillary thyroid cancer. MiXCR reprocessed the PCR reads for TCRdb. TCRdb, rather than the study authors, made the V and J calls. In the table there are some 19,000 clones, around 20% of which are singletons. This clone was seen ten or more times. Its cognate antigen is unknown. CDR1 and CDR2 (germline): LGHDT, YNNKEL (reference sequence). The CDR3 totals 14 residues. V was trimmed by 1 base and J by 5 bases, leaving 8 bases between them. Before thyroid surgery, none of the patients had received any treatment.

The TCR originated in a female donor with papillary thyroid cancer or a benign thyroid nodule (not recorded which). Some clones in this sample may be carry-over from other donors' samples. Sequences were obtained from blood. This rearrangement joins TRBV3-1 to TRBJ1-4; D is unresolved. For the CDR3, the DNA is TGTGCCAGCAGCCAAGTGGGATGGAATGAAAAACTGTTTTTT. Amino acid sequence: CASSQVGWNEKLFF.